The clone carrying this T cell receptor (beta chain) appeared once. These data are taken from a study of blood T cell repertoires in COVID-19. Study summary: PBMCs, B-cell-depleted T cells, or T cells were the source of the cDNA or gDNA that made up the material.

V was clipped by 3 bases and J by 3 bases; unmatched bases: 6. There are 15 residues in the CDR3. The germline CDR1 and CDR2 sequences are SGHNT and YYREEE (reference sequence). In the authors' workflow: Estimation of nucleated cell counts relied on the amplification of reference gene primers. Libraries were prepared by immunoSEQ multiplex PCR; TCRdb keeps only in-frame clonotypes and omits some of them. V and J calls and clone size come straight from that table; D and trimming were deduced from the DNA. This table has more than 95,000 clones, about nine tenths appearing once. The clonotype originates from a human donor with active COVID-19. The donor label of this sample is uncertain. The sequenced material came from peripheral blood. The chain links TRBV5-4 to TRBJ2-3; 8 bases agree with TRBD1. The CDR3 loop reads CASSWDRSRTDTQYF. CDR3 coding DNA: TGTGCCAGCAGCTGGGACAGGTCGAGAACAGATACGCAGTATTTT.